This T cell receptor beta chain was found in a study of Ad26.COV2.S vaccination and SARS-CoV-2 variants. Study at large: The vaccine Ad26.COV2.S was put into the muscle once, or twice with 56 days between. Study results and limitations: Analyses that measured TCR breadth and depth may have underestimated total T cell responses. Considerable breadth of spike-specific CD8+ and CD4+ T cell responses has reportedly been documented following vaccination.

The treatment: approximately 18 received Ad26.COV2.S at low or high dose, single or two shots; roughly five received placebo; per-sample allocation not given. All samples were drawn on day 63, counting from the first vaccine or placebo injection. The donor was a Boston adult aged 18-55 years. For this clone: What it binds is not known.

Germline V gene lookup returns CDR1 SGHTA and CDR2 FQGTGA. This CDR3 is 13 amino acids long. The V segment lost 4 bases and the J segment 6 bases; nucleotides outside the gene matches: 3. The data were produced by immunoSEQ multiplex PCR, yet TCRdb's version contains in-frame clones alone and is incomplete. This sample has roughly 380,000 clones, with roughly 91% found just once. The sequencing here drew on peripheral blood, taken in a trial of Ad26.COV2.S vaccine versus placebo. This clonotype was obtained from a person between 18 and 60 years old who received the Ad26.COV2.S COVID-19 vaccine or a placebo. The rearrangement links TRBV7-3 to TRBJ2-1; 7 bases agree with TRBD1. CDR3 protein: CASSSGTANEQFF. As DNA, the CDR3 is TGTGCCAGCAGCTCCGGGACAGCCAATGAGCAGTTCTTC.